These T cell receptor beta chains were read from a single sample in a study of blood T cells in healthy people across ages. TCRdb independently ran MiXCR on the 5' RACE reads; one entry per CDR3 protein. The sample lists about a million distinct CDR3 sequences; under 40% were seen once. Sequencing was performed on blood. These receptors all come from a man aged 18 to 29 in good health. The CDR3 runs from the conserved cysteine through the conserved F or W. Fields, in order: D gene, V gene, clone size, J gene, CDR3 DNA, CDR3 protein. D genes are given only for firm matches. Rows give clone size only sometimes, using once, few, many, or a class for an expanded clone.

TRBD1	TRBV9	few	TRBJ2-1	TGTGCCAGCAGCGATGACAGGGGACTTAGTGATGAGCAGTTCTTC	CASSDDRGLSDEQFF
NA	TRBV5-1	NA	TRBJ1-2	TGCGCCAGCAGCTTGGGCCCAGCCGCTAACTATGGCTACACCTTC	CASSLGPAANYGYTF
TRBD1	TRBV9	NA	TRBJ2-1	TGTGCCAGCAGCGGGACAGGAGACTACAATGAGCAGTTCTTC	CASSGTGDYNEQFF
NA	TRBV3-1	NA	TRBJ2-1	TGTGCCAGCAGCCAAGATTTAGGAGTTTACAATGAGCAGTTCTTC	CASSQDLGVYNEQFF
NA	TRBV5-1	NA	TRBJ1-3	TGCGCCAGCAGCTTGGAAGGGGCGTCTGGAAACACCATATATTTT	CASSLEGASGNTIYF
TRBD1	TRBV6-6	NA	TRBJ2-1	TGTGCCAGCAGTTACTCCCTGGACAGGGTTTACAATGAGCAGTTCTTC	CASSYSLDRVYNEQFF
NA	TRBV10-2	NA	TRBJ1-5	TGCGCCAGCAGTGAGGCGGACTACGATCAGCCCCAGCATTTT	CASSEADYDQPQHF
TRBD1	TRBV6-5	NA	TRBJ2-3	TGTGCCAGCAGTTACTCGAGAGGGGGCGCAGATACGCAGTATTTT	CASSYSRGGADTQYF
NA	TRBV20-1	few	TRBJ2-1	TGCAGTGCCGTCCCTTGGGATGAGCAGTTCTTC	CSAVPWDEQFF
NA	TRBV10-2	NA	TRBJ2-3	TGCGCCGGCAGGAGGTATGGTGGCACAGATACGCAGTATTTT	CAGRRYGGTDTQYF
TRBD2	TRBV4-3	once	TRBJ2-3	TGCGCCAGCAGCCAAGACCCCCCAAGGACTAGCGGGGGGGCAGATACGCAGTATTTT	CASSQDPPRTSGGADTQYF
TRBD2	TRBV4-2	NA	TRBJ2-1	TGTGCCAGCAGCCCACGTACGGGAGGGCCGAGTGAGCAGTTCTTC	CASSPRTGGPSEQFF
TRBD1	TRBV6-1	NA	TRBJ1-1	TGTGCCAGCAGTGGGCGGACAGGGGGCACTGAAGCTTTCTTT	CASSGRTGGTEAFF
NA	TRBV29-1	NA	TRBJ1-1	TGCAGCGTTGGGGAGGGGGACCCTTTTGGCACTGAAGCTTTCTTT	CSVGEGDPFGTEAFF
NA	TRBV10-3	NA	TRBJ2-6	TGTGCCATCAGTGAGGGGCACCCCTCTGGGGCCAACGTCCTGACTTTC	CAISEGHPSGANVLTF
TRBD1	TRBV9	NA	TRBJ2-1	TGTGCCAGCAGCCCGGACAGGGTCGACAATGAGCAGTTCTTC	CASSPDRVDNEQFF
NA	TRBV5-1	many	TRBJ2-3	TGCGCCAGCAGCTTAAGACAGCGGGGCACAGATACGCAGTATTTT	CASSLRQRGTDTQYF
NA	TRBV6-5	NA	TRBJ1-2	TGTGCCAGCACCACGGTAGGGAGGGGCTACACCTTC	CASTTVGRGYTF
TRBD1	TRBV19	NA	TRBJ1-2	TGTGCCAGTAGTCTAGGGGACAGACAAAACTATGGCTACACCTTC	CASSLGDRQNYGYTF
NA	TRBV9	NA	TRBJ2-7	TGTGCCAGCAGCTACCTCCCCGAAGGCGAGCAGTACTTC	CASSYLPEGEQYF
NA	TRBV11-1	NA	TRBJ2-1	TGTGCCAGCAGCTTTGCGGGGACAGACTACAATGAGCAGTTCTTC	CASSFAGTDYNEQFF
TRBD1	TRBV7-2	NA	TRBJ1-1	TGTGCCAGCAGCTTAACCGACAGGGGCACTGAAGCTTTCTTT	CASSLTDRGTEAFF
NA	TRBV7-9	NA	TRBJ1-6	TGTGCCAGCAGCTTATCGGCGGGTGGGAATTCACCCCTCCACTTT	CASSLSAGGNSPLHF
NA	TRBV29-1	NA	TRBJ2-7	TGCAGCGTTGAAATCACAGGGGAGGGGGATGAGCAGTACTTC	CSVEITGEGDEQYF
NA	TRBV3-1	NA	TRBJ2-7	TGTGCCAGCAGCCAAGAAGGGGTAGCCCTCTACAATGAGCAGTACTTC	CASSQEGVALYNEQYF
TRBD1	TRBV4-3	NA	TRBJ1-4	TGCGCCAGCAGCCAAGATCCTTCGGGACAGGGCGGCAAACTGTTTTTT	CASSQDPSGQGGKLFF
TRBD1	TRBV7-2	NA	TRBJ2-5	TGTGCCAGCAACTTAGGGACAGGATACGCCAATGAGCAGTACTTC	CASNLGTGYANEQYF
NA	TRBV20-1	NA	TRBJ2-3	TGCAGTGCTAGTCCCAGGGATGATACGCAGTATTTT	CSASPRDDTQYF
NA	TRBV12-3/TRBV12-4	few	TRBJ2-1	TGTGCCAGCAGTTTCGGCGCGTTTGTCTACAATGAGCAGTTCTTC	CASSFGAFVYNEQFF
TRBD2	TRBV5-1	few	TRBJ2-1	TGCGCCAGCAGCTCTCGACTAGCCGGCGATGAGCAGTTCTTC	CASSSRLAGDEQFF
NA	TRBV6-1	few	TRBJ2-2	TGTGCCAGCAGTGATTCAGGGGTTTCCGGGGAGCTGTTTTTT	CASSDSGVSGELFF
TRBD1	TRBV20-1	NA	TRBJ1-1	TGCAGTTATACAGGGGTCAACACTGAAGCTTTCTTT	CSYTGVNTEAFF
NA	TRBV20-1	few	TRBJ1-2	TGCAGTGCTAGTCTCAGAGACACTAACTATGGCTACACCTTC	CSASLRDTNYGYTF
NA	TRBV6-2/TRBV6-3	few	TRBJ2-5	TGTGCCAGCAGTACTATGGGGACCGGAGAGACCCAGTACTTC	CASSTMGTGETQYF
NA	TRBV25-1	NA	TRBJ2-5	TGTGCCAGCAGTGAATCTCTACAGAGGAGGCGGGAGACCCAGTACTTC	CASSESLQRRRETQYF